This entry lists 5 T cell receptor delta chains sequenced from one sample in a study of γδ T cells in repeated Plasmodium falciparum infection. TCRdb re-called the multiplex PCR reads through CATT. This table has under 50,000 delta-chain clones, over 1.5% appearing once. Gammadelta T cells were flow-sorted from PBMC into Vgamma9/Vdelta2+ and Vdelta2-negative populations for bulk analysis. Specimen: gamma-delta T cells from blood. The receptors derive from a pool of human donors (malaria-infected and uninfected, not separated).

A word on this clone: Given a far larger clone just one base away, this is likely a sequencing read error. The same CDR3 can be traced to other DNA sequences in this sample. The chain recombines TRDV1 with TRDJ1; 8 nucleotides agree with TRDD2. The length of the CDR3 is 21 residues. Germline V CDR1 and CDR2: TSWWSYY, QGS. CDR3 coding DNA: TGTGCCCTTGGGGAAGGCCTTCCTATTGCCTCGGGGGTTCAGGTGGAAGATAAACTCATCTTT. Amino acids: CALGEGLPIASGVQVEDKLIF.

A few counts support this clone. The amino acid sequence in TCRdb belongs to a much larger clone and departs from this DNA's translation at residue 19, likely a sequencing read error; the sequence shown is translated from the DNA. The J gene is TRDJ1, the V gene TRDV2, with TRDD3 matching over 9 bases. CDR1 and CDR2 from the germline V gene are GEAIGNYY and EKD. This CDR3 contains 21 residues. The CDR3: CACDTLRTGDTSKPYTDKRIF. CDR3 bases: TGTGCCTGTGACACGCTAAGAACTGGGGATACGAGTAAACCGTACACCGATAAACGCATCTTT.

This clone was detected many times. V gene TRDV1 combines with J gene TRDJ1; D possibly uses TRDD2 or TRDD3 (9 bases each). The CDR3 length is 19 residues. Trimming pared 3 bases from V and 1 base from J, leaving 24 bases between. Germline-derived CDR1 and CDR2 are TSWWSYY and QGS. CDR3 bases: TGTGCTCTTGGGGACCCTTCCTACGCTGGGGGATTCGGCACCGATAAACTCATCTTT. This gives the protein CALGDPSYAGGFGTDKLIF.

This clone came up a few times. This likely traces to a read error, being one base from a far larger clone. Different DNA sequences within this sample yield the same CDR3. This chain uses TRDV1 with TRDJ1; the D gene is possibly TRDD3 (5 bases). Germline assignment: CDR1 TSWWSYY and CDR2 QGS. This CDR3 has 21 residues. CDR3 region: CALGEIGLSTLTGGCSDKLIF. For the CDR3, the DNA is TGTGCTCTTGGGGAAATTGGACTAAGTACCCTTACTGGAGGATGTTCCGACAAACTCATCTTT.

The table lists this clone with a few counts. For this DNA, TCRdb reports the protein of a much larger clone, which diverges at residue 4, most likely from a read error; the protein presented here is translated directly from the DNA. The chain uses TRDV1 and TRDJ1; possibly TRDD3 for D (10 bases). TCRdb offers no J gene call, so here the DNA was matched to germline to obtain one. The CDR3 length is 26 residues. Germline CDR1 is TSWWSYY and CDR2 is QGS. Here the CDR3 DNA reads TGTGCTCTTGAGGAATTACCGCCTTCCTACGGCACTTGGGTGGTCTGGGGGATAAGTAGAACCGATAAACTCATCTTT. Amino acid sequence: CALEELPPSYGTWVVWGISRTDKLIF.